Sequencing of this TCR beta chain was carried out in a study of technical replicates of blood from a handful of donors. Sequenced by immunoSEQ multiplex PCR; TCRdb stores in-frame clones only, minus some. Of approximately 44,000 clones listed, about 96% are singletons. This clone came up once. This CDR3 has 16 amino acids. Germline CDR1 and CDR2: MGHRA and YSYEKL. V lost 1 base and J lost 1, with 12 bases in between. The TCR sequence derives from a human donor in good health. Sequencing was done on a sample of T cells isolated from PBMCs. The rearrangement uses TRBV4-1 and TRBJ2-3; weak D call: TRBD1 (6 bases). CDR3 residues: CASSQGLGGGTDTQYF. In DNA form, the CDR3 reads TGCGCCAGCAGCCAAGGATTAGGGGGAGGCACAGATACGCAGTATTTT.